Listed below are T cell receptor beta chains from one sample, sequenced in a study of T cell clonotyping in hematopoietic cell transplantation. Assay used: immunoSEQ multiplex PCR; TCRdb lists only in-frame clones, some missing. Here the sample spans about 9,600 clones, roughly 80% being singletons. Sequencing was performed on peripheral blood mononuclear cells, taken before stem cell transplant. Receptors were obtained from a man aged 55 to 70 with acute myeloid leukemia. Some clones in this sample may be carry-over from other donors' samples. CDR3s include the opening cysteine and the closing phenylalanine or tryptophan. Each record gives: J gene, V gene, D gene, clone size, CDR3 DNA, CDR3 protein. The D gene is left open where the match is weak. Not every row has a clone size; where given, it reads once, few, many or a size class.

TRBJ2-5	TRBV28	NA	NA	TGTGCCAGCAGTTTATCGGGGAGTCCGGAGACCCAGTACTTC	CASSLSGSPETQYF
TRBJ2-7	TRBV4-1	TRBD1	medium-sized	TGCGCCAGCTCCAAACAGGGGGCCTACGAGCAGTACTTC	CASSKQGAYEQYF
TRBJ1-4	TRBV7-9	NA	NA	TGTGCCAGCAGCTTAGGTCGGGGGGCTAATGAAAAACTGTTTTTT	CASSLGRGANEKLFF
TRBJ2-7	TRBV11-2	TRBD2	few	TGTGCCAGCAGCTTAGTAGCGGGAGAACGTCACGAGCAGTACTTC	CASSLVAGERHEQYF
TRBJ2-5	TRBV30	NA	NA	TGTGCCTGGAGTGTACAAGAGACCCAGTACTTC	CAWSVQETQYF
TRBJ2-3	TRBV11-2	NA	few	TGTGCCAGCAGCTTACGTCTAGGATCCACAGATACGCAGTATTTT	CASSLRLGSTDTQYF
TRBJ1-3	TRBV6-5	NA	NA	TGTGCCAGCAGTTTGGCCCGGGCTTCTGGAAACACCATATATTTT	CASSLARASGNTIYF
TRBJ2-1	TRBV11-2	NA	NA	TGTGCCAGCAGCTTAGAACGGGAGTCCCATGAGCAGTTCTTC	CASSLERESHEQFF
TRBJ1-1	TRBV19	NA	NA	TGTGCCACCCGGGCGGGGATGGTTGAAGCTTTCTTT	CATRAGMVEAFF
TRBJ1-2	TRBV19	NA	NA	TGTGCCAGTAAATTCGATACGTTCCTTAACTATGGCTACACCTTC	CASKFDTFLNYGYTF
TRBJ1-1	TRBV5-1	TRBD1	NA	TGCGCCAGCAGCACAGGGGAAACGAACACTGAAGCTTTCTTT	CASSTGETNTEAFF
TRBJ2-7	TRBV27	NA	once	TGTGCCAGCAGTCCCAGGACAGAAGCCTCCTACGAGCAGTACTTC	CASSPRTEASYEQYF
TRBJ1-5	TRBV5-4	TRBD1	NA	TGTGCCAGCAGCTTGGGGACAGGGTCAAATCAGCCCCAGCATTTT	CASSLGTGSNQPQHF
TRBJ1-1	TRBV30	NA	NA	TGTGCCTGGAGCCGGGCTGACACTGAAGCTTTCTTT	CAWSRADTEAFF
TRBJ2-5	TRBV27	NA	NA	TGTGCCAGCAGCCAAAGGGCGGGGTGGGGCAGCCAAGAGACCCAGTACTTC	CASSQRAGWGSQETQYF
TRBJ2-3	TRBV19	TRBD2	once	TGTGCCAGTAGTTCGCCGGGACTAGCGGATACGCAGTATTTT	CASSSPGLADTQYF
TRBJ2-7	TRBV5-8	NA	few	TGTGCCAGCAGCTTGGGACAGGTCGGGATCTACGAGCAGTACTTC	CASSLGQVGIYEQYF
TRBJ2-5	TRBV5-5	NA	NA	TGTGCCAGCAGCTTGGGGGCCCCAGAGACCCAGTACTTC	CASSLGAPETQYF
TRBJ1-2	TRBV6-5	NA	NA	TGTGCCAGCAGGCGACGCAGGGAGGGTAAGGATGGCTACACCTTC	CASRRRREGKDGYTF
TRBJ1-3	TRBV6-1	NA	few	TGTGCCAGCAGGCCACCAGGGTACTCACGAAACACCATATATTTT	CASRPPGYSRNTIYF
TRBJ2-1	TRBV5-1	NA	few	TGCGCCAGCAGCTTGGGTGGGGGTGACGACAATGAGCAGTTCTTC	CASSLGGGDDNEQFF
TRBJ2-7	TRBV5-1	NA	NA	TGCGCCAGCAGCTTGGTGTCAGGAGAAACCTACGAGCAGTACTTC	CASSLVSGETYEQYF
TRBJ1-2	TRBV5-6	TRBD1	NA	TGTGCCAGCAGCCCCAGGACAGGGGGACTCTATGGCTACACCTTC	CASSPRTGGLYGYTF
TRBJ1-2	TRBV19	NA	once	TGTGCCAGTAGTATAGCCCAGGCCGGGTTCGGCTATGGCTACACCTTC	CASSIAQAGFGYGYTF
TRBJ1-1	TRBV5-4	NA	NA	TGTGCCAGCAGCTTCGGGGGCGAATCGAACACTGAAGCTTTCTTT	CASSFGGESNTEAFF
TRBJ1-3	TRBV5-6	NA	NA	TGTGCCAGCAGCTTGCTATCCGGGGGCCGGGGAAACACCATATATTTT	CASSLLSGGRGNTIYF
TRBJ1-2	TRBV19	TRBD1	NA	TGTGCCAGTAGCATACAGGGGCTCTATGGCTACACCTTC	CASSIQGLYGYTF
TRBJ2-1	TRBV23-1	NA	NA	TGCGCCAGCAGTTCAATCGGGCCGCAGGGGAGGGCCAGGTATGAGCAGTTCTTC	CASSSIGPQGRARYEQFF
TRBJ2-3	TRBV11-3	NA	medium-sized	TGTGCCAGCAGCTTAGATCAGGGTACGCAGTATTTT	CASSLDQGTQYF
TRBJ2-5	TRBV5-4	NA	NA	TGTGCCAGCAGCTTGGGCGGGGTGTCAGAGACCCAGTACTTC	CASSLGGVSETQYF
TRBJ2-7	TRBV28	NA	NA	TGTGCCAGCTCGGGGGACTTCTCCTACGAGCAGTACTTC	CASSGDFSYEQYF
TRBJ2-7	TRBV5-1	NA	NA	TGCGCCAGCAGCTTGGCCGGATCCTACGAGCAGTACTTC	CASSLAGSYEQYF
TRBJ2-1	TRBV30	TRBD2	NA	TGTGCCTGGAGCGGCCACGGGGGGGCCAATGAGCAGTTCTTC	CAWSGHGGANEQFF
TRBJ2-3	TRBV5-1	TRBD1	NA	TGCGCCAGCTCTGAGACAGGGGGTTCTGGCGATACGCAGTATTTT	CASSETGGSGDTQYF
TRBJ2-1	TRBV30	TRBD1	medium-sized	TGTGCCTGGACAAACTGGGACAGTAAAGTTTACAATGAGCAGTTCTTC	CAWTNWDSKVYNEQFF
TRBJ1-3	TRBV2	NA	NA	TGTGCCAGCACCAACTCTGGAAACACCATATATTTT	CASTNSGNTIYF
TRBJ1-4	TRBV30	NA	NA	TGTGCCTGGAGCTCAGGGGAACCATGGGGTTTTTCTAATGAAAAACTGTTTTTT	CAWSSGEPWGFSNEKLFF
TRBJ2-5	TRBV30	NA	NA	TGTGCCTGGAGCGAGGACGGTCAATCCCGCCAAGAGACCCAGTACTTC	CAWSEDGQSRQETQYF
TRBJ2-3	TRBV5-4	NA	NA	TGTGCCAGCAGCTTGGACTACGACACAGATACGCAGTATTTT	CASSLDYDTDTQYF